Included here is one T cell receptor beta chain sequence, with context. The data derive from a study of spatial heterogeneity in lung cancer. The study tagged each TCR cDNA molecule with a unique molecular identifier. TCRdb fed the 5' RACE reads into MiXCR, producing one record per CDR3 protein. Counted here are about 94,000 distinct CDR3 sequences, just under 20% occurring once; the ten biggest clones make up 21%. Time point: blood at routine non-recurrence follow-up after resection. No cell sorting; template was whole RNA from tumor, lung tissue or PBMC. Sequencing was performed on PBMCs, taken at follow-up. The receptor was isolated from a male donor with early-stage non-small cell lung cancer.

The CDR3 region has the DNA TGTGCCAGCAGTTACCTGACAGGGGACACAGATACGCAGTATTTT. Its protein product is CASSYLTGDTDTQYF. This chain connects TRBV6-5 to TRBJ2-3; 8 bases are shared with TRBD1. The CDR3 has 15 residues. The V gene's germline CDR1 is MNHEY and CDR2 SVGAGI. V lost 2 bases, J lost 2 bases, and 3 bases stayed unmatched.